Listed below are T cell receptor beta chains from one sample, sequenced in a study of CD8+CD57+ T cells in acquired aplastic anemia. TCRdb itself ran the reads through MiXCR, one entry per CDR3 protein. The data hold 150,000 to 200,000 distinct CDR3 sequences, with less than 50% observed a single time. The sequenced sample was sorted CD4+, CD8+, or CD8+CD57+ T cells (not recorded which) from PBMCs. The receptors were gathered from a human donor with aplastic anemia. Each CDR3 is given with its conserved first and last residue. Part of the rows lack a size; the others show once, few, many or a class for expanded clones.

J,V,size,CDR3
TRBJ2-3,TRBV6-4,few,CASSDSSGGTDTQYF
TRBJ2-7,TRBV12-3/TRBV12-4,many,CASSLEGPAAYEQYF
TRBJ1-5,TRBV7-9,NA,CASSWGQNQPQHF
TRBJ2-5,TRBV7-9,few,CASGSTAQETQYF
TRBJ1-1,TRBV19,many,CATAFGVNTEAFF
TRBJ1-1,TRBV7-8,few,CASSPILEGSTEAFF
TRBJ1-5,TRBV20-1,NA,CSARDEVRDSNQPQHF
TRBJ1-2,TRBV15,NA,CATSRGANYGYTF
TRBJ2-7,TRBV7-2,many,CASSLAPYEQYF
TRBJ2-7,TRBV5-1,NA,CASSLDGGFDEQYF
TRBJ2-6,TRBV24-1,NA,CATSGGQGPSGANVLTF
TRBJ1-2,TRBV7-9,NA,CASSLGTYYGYTF
TRBJ1-1,TRBV2,NA,CASRTPGMNTEAFF
TRBJ1-2,TRBV5-4,many,CASSSVGTGATNYGYTF
TRBJ1-2,TRBV2,NA,CASSPAGGSYGYTF
TRBJ1-1,TRBV7-9,many,CASSLRGMNTEAFF